The 6 T cell receptor beta chains presented below share a single source sample, sequenced in a study of OX40 agonist ivuxolimab in advanced cancers. Assay used: immunoSEQ multiplex PCR; TCRdb lists only in-frame clones, some missing. The data hold under 80,000 clones, with roughly 84% observed a single time. This specimen consisted of CD4+ or CD8+ T cells sorted from blood, obtained in a trial of the OX40 agonist ivuxolimab. All receptors come from an adult with an advanced solid tumor such as melanoma, head and neck, liver or kidney cancer.

V is TRBV7-3 and J is TRBJ2-1; 14 bases align to TRBD2. Trimming removed 5 bases from V and 8 bases from J; junction bases left unmatched: 5. The germline V gene encodes CDR1 SGHTA and CDR2 FQGTGA. There are 15 residues in the CDR3. CDR3: CASSPGLAGVYEQFF. DNA for the CDR3: TGTGCCAGCAGCCCGGGACTAGCGGGAGTGTATGAGCAGTTCTTC.

This chain joins TRBV29-1 and TRBJ2-3; the match to TRBD2 covers 13 bases. The CDR3 runs 14 residues. Germline trimming cut 6 bases from V and 4 bases from J; bases unmatched to any gene: 4. CDR1 and CDR2 (germline): SQVTM, ANQGSEA. CDR3 sequence: CSVTGLAGADTQYF. The CDR3 coding sequence is TGCAGCGTGACCGGACTAGCGGGAGCAGATACGCAGTATTTT.

The V gene is TRBV5-1, the J gene TRBJ1-4; 9 bases agree with TRBD1. Germline V lookup: CDR1 SGHRS, CDR2 YFSETQ. The CDR3 has 16 amino acids. J lost 5 bases, V lost 0 bases, and 5 bases had no gene match. CDR3 DNA sequence: TGCGCCAGCAGCTTGGGCTCCGGGACAGGGAATGAAAAACTGTTTTTT. Its protein product is CASSLGSGTGNEKLFF.

This chain uses TRBV7-2 with TRBJ2-7, with 7 bases lining up with TRBD1. V shed 1 base and J 4 bases; nucleotides not matched to a gene: 7. Germline-derived CDR1 and CDR2 are SGHTA and FQGNSA. The CDR3 length is 15 residues. For the CDR3, the DNA is TGTGCCAGCAGCTTAGTCGCAGGGGGAATTTACGAGCAGTACTTC. This encodes CASSLVAGGIYEQYF.

The V call is TRBV7-2, the J call TRBJ1-6, with 9 bases identical to TRBD1. The V segment lost 3 bases and the J segment 9 bases; nucleotides outside the gene matches: 9. Germline V lookup: CDR1 SGHTA, CDR2 FQGNSA. The CDR3 totals 16 residues. CDR3: CASSLKGQGSRSPLHF. The CDR3 DNA follows: TGTGCCAGCAGCTTGAAGGGACAGGGTAGTCGTTCACCCCTCCACTTT.

CDR3 region: CASSLGTPGIPRNEQFF. The CDR3 region has the DNA TGCGCCAGCAGCTTGGGCACCCCCGGGATTCCCCGCAATGAGCAGTTCTTC. This chain connects TRBV5-1 to TRBJ2-1; D possibly corresponds to TRBD2 (5 bases). Germline CDR1 reads SGHRS; CDR2 reads YFSETQ. This CDR3 is 17 amino acids long. V was clipped by 0 bases and J by 6 bases, with 19 bases between them.